Below, 28 T cell receptor beta chains from the same sample are listed, as sequenced in a study of blood T cell repertoires in COVID-19. Assay used: immunoSEQ multiplex PCR; TCRdb lists only in-frame clones, some missing. The sample shows a few hundred thousand clones, roughly 90% of them seen only once. Material for sequencing was peripheral blood. The receptors shown here come from a man aged 55 to 70 who had recovered from COVID-19.

The rearrangement links TRBV5-1 to TRBJ1-2, with D perhaps matching TRBD1 (5 bases). CDR3 length equals 15 residues. Trimming cost V 4 bases and J 0 bases, with 13 bases left between them. Germline V lookup: CDR1 SGHRS, CDR2 YFSETQ. CDR3 nucleotide sequence: TGCGCCAGCAGCCCTCAAGGACAAACTAACTATGGCTACACCTTC. Translated: CASSPQGQTNYGYTF. The variable domain in full, with the rest retrieved from reference TRBV5-1 and TRBJ1-2, is KAGVTQTPRYLIKTRGQQVTLSCSPISGHRSVSWYQQTPGQGLQFLFEYFSETQRNKGNFPGRFSGRQFSNSRSEMNVSTLELGDSALYLCASSPQGQTNYGYTFGSGTRLTVV.

The chain joins TRBV30 to TRBJ2-7; 9 bases are a match to TRBD1. The V segment lost 3 bases and the J segment 6 bases; nucleotides outside the gene matches: 12. CDR3 length: 15 amino acids. The germline V gene encodes CDR1 GTSNPN and CDR2 SVGIG (reference sequence). CDR3 sequence (DNA): TGTGCCTGGAGAAGACCAGGGACAGGGCCCCCCGAGCAGTACTTC. It encodes CAWRRPGTGPPEQYF.

The V and J genes are TRBV5-1 and TRBJ2-7, with 12 bases matching TRBD1. CDR1 and CDR2 (germline): SGHRS, YFSETQ. Trimming removed 3 bases from V and 3 bases from J; junction bases left unmatched: 4. The length of the CDR3 is 15 residues. The CDR3, as DNA: TGCGCCAGCAGCTGGGGACAGGGGGCCTTCTACGAGCAGTACTTC. Protein sequence: CASSWGQGAFYEQYF.

This clone was recorded only once. The J gene is TRBJ2-7, the V gene TRBV19; 10 nucleotides line up with TRBD1. Germline loops: CDR1 LNHDA, CDR2 SQIVND (reference sequence). J lost 7 bases, V lost 6 bases, and 15 bases had no gene match. This CDR3 contains 16 residues. The CDR3 DNA follows: TGTGCCAGTAGCTCCTTAGGCGGGACAGGGGACTATGAGCAGTACTTC. Its protein product is CASSSLGGTGDYEQYF.

CDR3: CASSSIPDLQETQYF. The CDR3 DNA is TGTGCCAGCAGCTCAATCCCCGACTTACAAGAGACCCAGTACTTC. This chain joins TRBV7-9 and TRBJ2-5; D ambiguous. Germline loops: CDR1 SEHNR, CDR2 FQNEAQ (reference sequence). This CDR3 is built from 15 residues. Trimming removed 4 bases at V and 2 bases at J, with 14 bases between.

The chain carries TRBV10-1 and TRBJ1-1, with no clear D. The CDR3 consists of 12 residues. Germline CDR1 reads WNHNN; CDR2 reads SYGVQD (reference sequence). V lost 0 bases to trimming and J lost 10 bases, with 9 bases between them. The CDR3 sequence: CASSESTFGAFF. DNA for the CDR3: TGCGCCAGCAGTGAGTCGACTTTCGGAGCTTTCTTT.

The chain joins TRBV23-1 to TRBJ2-5; TRBD2 aligns across 8 bases. TRBV23-1 is an ORF for which the function is uncertain. The CDR3 runs 17 residues. V shed 4 bases, J shed 1 base, and the junction held 11 bases outside the gene matches. DNA of the CDR3: TGCGCCAGCAGTCCCAGAGCCCGGGGGGGGTGCCAAGAGACCCAGTACTTC. Translation gives CASSPRARGGCQETQYF.

This chain uses TRBV29-1 with TRBJ1-1; no clear D. Germline CDR1 and CDR2: SQVTM and ANQGSEA. This CDR3 is 12 amino acids long. Trimming took 2 bases from V and 5 from J, leaving 9 bases between them. CDR3 DNA: TGCAGCGTTGAACAAGTGAGGACTGAAGCTTTCTTT. Translated, it gives CSVEQVRTEAFF.

The V and J genes are TRBV5-6 and TRBJ2-1, with 8 bases matching TRBD1. Trimming cost V 0 bases and J 6 bases; bases outside gene matches: 8. The CDR3 is 16 amino acids. Germline V lookup: CDR1 SGHDT, CDR2 YYEEEE. For the CDR3, the DNA is TGTGCCAGCAGCTTGGTGGGCACCCAGGGGGCCAATGAGCAGTTCTTC. Its translation: CASSLVGTQGANEQFF.

V usage is TRBV9 and J usage is TRBJ2-3, with no clear D. The CDR3 has 14 residues. Per the germline V gene, CDR1 is SGDLS and CDR2 is YYNGEE. V was shortened by 5 bases and J by 0 bases, with 10 bases between the two germline ends. DNA for the CDR3: TGTGCCAGCAGTTATCAGACTAGCACAGATACGCAGTATTTT. This encodes CASSYQTSTDTQYF.

CDR3 nucleotide sequence: TGTGCCAGCCGACCAACAGGGTCCTACAATGAGCAGTTCTTC. It encodes CASRPTGSYNEQFF. The V gene is TRBV27, the J gene TRBJ2-1; perhaps TRBD1 as D (6 bases). The ends were cut back, 8 bases at V and 1 base at J, with 12 bases in the middle. Per the germline V gene, CDR1 is MNHEY and CDR2 is SMNVEV (reference sequence). The CDR3 is 14 residues long.

The chain's CDR3 is CASSDSQGFLNTEAFF. Here the CDR3 DNA reads TGTGCCAGCAGTGATTCACAGGGATTCCTGAACACTGAAGCTTTCTTT. The rearrangement uses TRBV6-1 and TRBJ1-1, with D possibly TRBD1 on 6 matching bases. Trimming left V 3 bases short and J 0 bases short, with 14 bases between. Per the germline V gene, CDR1 is MNHNS and CDR2 is SASEGT. The length of the CDR3 is 16 residues.

V is TRBV5-6 and J is TRBJ2-7; no clear D gene. CDR1 is SGHDT and CDR2 is YYEEEE in the germline V gene. V lost 0 bases, J lost 5 bases, and 3 bases lay in between. CDR3 length: 11 residues. The CDR3 nucleotides are TGTGCCAGCAGCTTGGCCAACGAGCAGTACTTC. Amino acids: CASSLANEQYF.

The chain joins TRBV4-2 to TRBJ1-3; 8 nucleotides agree with TRBD1. This CDR3 has 15 amino acids. Per the germline V gene, CDR1 is LGHNA and CDR2 is YNFKEQ. V was clipped by 0 bases and J by 2 bases; unmatched bases: 0. This CDR3 is CASSQEQGAGNTIYF. The CDR3 bases are TGTGCCAGCAGCCAAGAACAGGGGGCTGGAAACACCATATATTTT.

V usage is TRBV7-3 and J usage is TRBJ2-2; D perhaps matches TRBD2 (6 bases). This CDR3 is 13 amino acids long. Trimming left V 3 bases short and J 5 bases short, with 7 bases between. CDR1 is SGHTA and CDR2 is FQGTGA in the germline V gene. Here the CDR3 DNA reads TGTGCCAGCAGCTTCGGGACTACCGGGGAGCTGTTTTTT. Protein: CASSFGTTGELFF.

This sequence joins TRBV3-1 (or the pseudogene TRBV3-2) and TRBJ1-1; D is undetermined. Trimming shortened V by 0 bases and J by 1 base, and 12 bases separated the two germline ends. Germline V gene lookup returns CDR1 LGHDT and CDR2 YNNKEL (reference sequence). CDR3 length equals 16 residues. The CDR3 reads CASSQEEGRRNTEAFF. Written as DNA, the CDR3 is TGTGCCAGCAGCCAAGAGGAGGGAAGGCGGAACACTGAAGCTTTCTTT.

The CDR3 DNA reads TGTGCCTGGAGTCCGGGACAGATCTCCTACGAGCAGTACTTC. This sequence encodes CAWSPGQISYEQYF. The rearrangement links TRBV30 to TRBJ2-7, with 7 bases lining up with TRBD1. Germline V CDR1 and CDR2: GTSNPN, SVGIG (reference sequence). The CDR3 spans 14 residues. V was clipped by 2 bases and J by 0 bases; unmatched bases: 4.

The gene calls are TRBV29-1 and TRBJ1-4; the D gene is possibly TRBD1 (6 bases). CDR1 is SQVTM, CDR2 ANQGSEA, per germline. The germline V and J ends were trimmed by 7 bases and 0 bases, with 9 bases remaining between them. The CDR3 totals 13 residues. The CDR3 DNA reads as TGCAGCGCCCGACAGGCAACTAATGAAAAACTGTTTTTT. Residues: CSARQATNEKLFF.

The chain links TRBV27 to TRBJ1-2; perhaps TRBD1 as D (5 bases). V shed 7 bases and J shed 3 bases, with 18 bases lying between them. Germline assignment: CDR1 MNHEY and CDR2 SMNVEV (reference sequence). The CDR3 has 15 residues. CDR3 in DNA: TGTGCCAGCACCTTCCGTGCAGGGCAGGACTATGGCTACACCTTC. Residues: CASTFRAGQDYGYTF.

CDR3 sequence reads: CASTREGLPPQLYGYTF. The CDR3 nucleotides read TGTGCCAGCACCCGGGAAGGACTACCGCCCCAACTCTATGGCTACACCTTC. This chain joins TRBV2 and TRBJ1-2; D is unresolved. V was pared by 7 bases and J by 4 bases, with 25 bases between. There are 17 residues in the CDR3. Germline V gene lookup returns CDR1 SNHLY and CDR2 FYNNEI.

V gene TRBV19 combines with J gene TRBJ2-5, with TRBD2 matching over 7 bases. V dropped 5 bases and J dropped 4; count of bases not matched to a gene: 13. The CDR3 consists of 16 residues. Germline V gene sequence: CDR1 LNHDA, CDR2 SQIVND (reference sequence). CDR3 bases: TGTGCCAGTAGTCCGCGTGGAGCGGGGAAGTCAGAGACCCAGTACTTC. It yields the protein CASSPRGAGKSETQYF.

Written as DNA, the CDR3 is TGTGCCAGCTCACACGACAGGGGGCTTGGCTACACCTTC. It codes for CASSHDRGLGYTF. V usage is TRBV18 and J usage is TRBJ1-2, with 10 bases fitting TRBD1. J gave up 7 bases and V 4 bases, and 3 bases lay outside the gene matches. Germline V lookup: CDR1 KGHSH, CDR2 LQKENI. This CDR3 contains 13 residues.

V and J are TRBV7-3 and TRBJ1-2; maybe TRBD1 (5 bases). Per germline, CDR1 SGHTA and CDR2 FQGTGA. CDR3 length equals 14 residues. Between the trimmed V and J ends, which lost 2 bases and 8 bases, there was a span of 15 bases. The CDR3 is CASSLVRDGGGYTF. DNA for the CDR3: TGTGCCAGCAGCTTAGTGAGGGACGGGGGAGGCTACACCTTC.

V and J are TRBV2 and TRBJ2-7; TRBD1 agrees at 8 bases. Trimming cost V 6 bases and J 3 bases; bases outside gene matches: 4. In germline, CDR1 is SNHLY, CDR2 FYNNEI. The CDR3 sequence is 13 residues long. CDR3 nucleotides: TGTGCCAGCAGCAAGGACAGGGACTACGAGCAGTACTTC. Translation: CASSKDRDYEQYF.

With respect to this clone: One junction end does not reproduce the germline sequence, and a read error may be involved. The chain has TRBV2 and TRBJ2-5, with TRBD2 matching over 10 bases. Germline V gene lookup returns CDR1 SNHLY and CDR2 FYNNEI. CDR3 length: 18 residues. CDR3 sequence reads: CASSGDTLAGGIQETQYF. CDR3 coding DNA: TGTGCTAGCAGTGGGGATACCTTAGCGGGGGGCATCCAAGAGACCCAGTACTTC.

This sequence joins TRBV4-1 and TRBJ2-1; D is undetermined. CDR1 is MGHRA and CDR2 is YSYEKL in the germline V gene. V was trimmed by 1 base and J by 0 bases, leaving 7 bases between them. This CDR3 contains 15 residues. CDR3 protein: CASSQAPSSYNEQFF. The CDR3, as DNA: TGCGCCAGCAGCCAAGCCCCCAGCTCCTACAATGAGCAGTTCTTC.

This sequence joins TRBV5-1 and TRBJ2-5, with D unclear. Germline V gene lookup returns CDR1 SGHRS and CDR2 YFSETQ. The CDR3 totals 12 residues. The V end lost 5 bases, the J end lost 5 bases, and 10 bases lay between the germline ends. The CDR3 loop reads CASRPGRETQYF. The CDR3 bases are TGCGCCAGCAGGCCCGGCAGGGAGACCCAGTACTTC.

The chain carries TRBV9 and TRBJ1-4; the D gene is possibly TRBD1 (6 bases). The CDR3 runs to 16 residues. Germline CDR1 and CDR2: SGDLS and YYNGEE. Trimming took off 0 bases at V and 7 bases at J, with 16 bases between the two ends. The CDR3 DNA sequence: TGTGCCAGCAGCGTAGTGGCCGGGGGGCGTACTGAAAAACTGTTTTTT. As protein: CASSVVAGGRTEKLFF. The entire variable domain, with the rest obtained from reference TRBV9 and TRBJ1-4, is as follows: DSGVTQTPKHLITATGQRVTLRCSPRSGDLSVYWYQQSLDQGLQFLIQYYNGEERAKGNILERFSAQQFPDLHSELNLSSLELGDSALYFCASSVVAGGRTEKLFFGSGTQLSVL.